A single sample is the source of the 24 T cell receptor beta chains below, sequenced in a study of T cell repertoires in cytomegalovirus infection. MiXCR was run by TCRdb on the reads, yielding one entry per CDR3 protein. The sample contains under 600,000 distinct CDR3 sequences, 15% to 20% of which appear only once. Material for sequencing was CD8+ T cells from PBMCs. Source of these receptors: a human donor in good health (CMV status not recorded). Some clones in this sample may be carry-over from other donors' samples.

This clonotype was seen many times. The chain recombines TRBV14 with TRBJ2-1, with D possibly being TRBD2 (6 bases). The CDR3 totals 17 residues. Between the trimmed V and J ends, which lost 2 bases and 0 bases, there was a span of 14 bases. Germline CDR1 SGHDN, CDR2 FVKESK. CDR3 sequence reads: CASSQSGGASSYNEQFF. CDR3 DNA sequence: TGTGCCAGCAGCCAATCAGGCGGGGCCAGCTCCTACAATGAGCAGTTCTTC.

Of note for this clonotype: Without the conserved terminal phenylalanine or tryptophan, this CDR3 likely stems from a read error. The chain uses TRBV7-6 and TRBJ1-1; D unresolved. CDR1 SGHVS and CDR2 FNYEAQ come from the germline V gene. The CDR3 totals 14 residues. In DNA, the CDR3 is TGTGTCAGCAGCTCGGGTCCGAAGAACACTGAAGCTTTCTAT. Translating gives CVSSSGPKNTEAFY.

V usage is TRBV28 and J usage is TRBJ2-7; D may be TRBD1 or TRBD2 (6 bases each). V shed 3 bases and J shed 1 base, with 16 bases lying between them. CDR1 is MDHEN and CDR2 is SYDVKM in the germline V gene. This CDR3 region has 16 residues. The CDR3 sequence: CASSLVSGGRSYEQYF. The CDR3 DNA sequence: TGTGCCAGCAGTTTGGTATCTGGGGGGCGATCCTACGAGCAGTACTTC.

This clonotype came up many times. J is TRBJ2-7 and V is TRBV7-8; D ambiguous. V lost 5 bases and J 3 bases, leaving 14 bases between the germline ends. The CDR3 spans 14 residues. Germline CDR1 and CDR2: SGHVS and FQNEAQ. CDR3 residues: CASSAQVNSYEQYF. DNA of the CDR3: TGTGCCAGCAGCGCCCAGGTTAATAGCTACGAGCAGTACTTC.

This rearrangement joins TRBV19 to TRBJ2-7; tentatively, D is TRBD1 or TRBD2 (5 bases each). This CDR3 contains 14 residues. Trimming stripped 3 bases from V and 2 bases from J, with 11 bases between. Germline V gene data show CDR1 as LNHDA and CDR2 as SQIVND (reference sequence). The CDR3 region has the DNA TGTGCCAGTAGTATGGGGCTGGGGGCCTACGAGCAGTACTTC. This translates into CASSMGLGAYEQYF. Combining the CDR3 with reference TRBV19 and TRBJ2-7 gives the whole variable domain DGGITQSPKYLFRKEGQNVTLSCEQNLNHDAMYWYRQDPGQGLRLIYYSQIVNDFQKGDIAEGYSVSREKKESFPLTVTSAQKNPTAFYLCASSMGLGAYEQYFGPGTRLTVT.

Many counts were recorded for this clonotype. The gene calls are TRBV11-2 and TRBJ2-1, with D unclear. V was trimmed by 5 bases and J by 8 bases, leaving 13 bases between them. CDR3 length: 13 amino acids. Germline V gene data show CDR1 as SGHAT and CDR2 as FQNNGV. CDR3 in DNA: TGTGCCAGCAGCCAAACCCCCCTGGATGAGCAGTTCTTC. This sequence encodes CASSQTPLDEQFF.

This clonotype was seen at least ten times. V and J are TRBV6-5 and TRBJ2-7; D may be TRBD2 (6 bases). In germline, CDR1 is MNHEY, CDR2 SVGAGI. V was pared by 3 bases and J by 4 bases, with 16 bases between. This CDR3 region has 15 residues. The CDR3 loop is CASSYRETPSYEQYF. DNA for the CDR3: TGTGCCAGCAGTTATCGGGAGACACCGAGTTACGAGCAGTACTTC.

This clonotype was seen at least ten times. The chain has TRBV14 and TRBJ2-1; either TRBD1 or TRBD2 may fit D (6 bases each). The CDR3 runs 16 residues. Trimming shortened V by 3 bases and J by 3 bases, and 15 bases separated the two germline ends. Germline V lookup: CDR1 SGHDN, CDR2 FVKESK. CDR3 protein: CASSHSRGVNYNEQFF. The CDR3, as DNA: TGTGCCAGCAGCCACAGTAGGGGGGTGAACTACAATGAGCAGTTCTTC.

This clonotype was found a few times. The V and J genes are TRBV27 and TRBJ1-2, with D tentatively TRBD1 (6 bases). This CDR3 spans 15 amino acids. Trimming took off 5 bases at V and 0 bases at J, with 13 bases between the two ends. Germline CDR1 and CDR2: MNHEY and SMNVEV (reference sequence). The CDR3 nucleotides are TGTGCCAGCAGTCCAAGGGCAGGGGCTAACTATGGCTACACCTTC. This sequence encodes CASSPRAGANYGYTF.

In this sample, this clonotype turned up a few times. The gene calls are TRBV6-5 and TRBJ2-7; 8 bases map to TRBD1. Looked up from germline, CDR1 is MNHEY and CDR2 is SVGAGI. This CDR3 spans 14 amino acids. Trimming cost V 8 bases and J 3 bases; bases outside gene matches: 9. This CDR3 reads CASAPGTGNYEQYF. CDR3 DNA: TGTGCCAGCGCCCCCGGGACAGGAAACTACGAGCAGTACTTC.

V is TRBV2 and J is TRBJ1-4; a possible D gene is TRBD1 (5 bases). Trimming cost V 6 bases and J 12 bases, with 8 bases left between them. The CDR3 length is 10 residues. The germline CDR1 and CDR2 sequences are SNHLY and FYNNEI. The CDR3 DNA reads as TGTGCCAGCAGAGGGGTGGAACTGTTTTTT. Protein product: CASRGVELFF.

This clonotype was observed a handful of times. The chain carries TRBV6-1 and TRBJ1-1, with TRBD1 identical over 7 bases. Unmatched junction bases numbered 9, after V lost 7 bases and J lost 4 bases. Germline V lookup: CDR1 MNHNS, CDR2 SASEGT. The CDR3 is made up of 14 amino acids. The CDR3 sequence is CASTYGDSGTEAFF. The CDR3 bases are TGTGCCAGCACCTACGGGGACAGCGGCACTGAAGCTTTCTTT.

This chain links TRBV6-2 or TRBV6-3 with TRBJ2-7, with 9 positions matching TRBD2. Germline-derived CDR1 and CDR2 are MNHEY and SVGEGT. This CDR3 spans 15 amino acids. V lost 4 bases to trimming and J lost 2 bases; unmatched junction nucleotides: 6. CDR3 residues: CASSLASGTPYEQYF. The CDR3 region has the DNA TGTGCCAGCAGTTTAGCTAGCGGGACTCCCTACGAGCAGTACTTC.

This clonotype occurred a few times. This rearrangement joins TRBV7-3 to TRBJ2-3, with TRBD2 matching over 9 bases. Trimming cost V 5 bases and J 1 base; bases outside gene matches: 7. This CDR3 is built from 16 residues. The V gene's germline CDR1 is SGHTA and CDR2 FQGTGA. CDR3 sequence reads: CASSLWRTSGTDTQYF. CDR3 nucleotides: TGTGCCAGCAGCCTTTGGCGGACTAGCGGCACAGATACGCAGTATTTT.

This clonotype was recorded at least ten times. The gene calls are TRBV6-2 or TRBV6-3 and TRBJ2-1; TRBD2 aligns across 7 bases. J lost 4 bases, V lost 5 bases, and 8 bases had no gene match. This CDR3 is 15 amino acids long. Germline loops: CDR1 MNHEY, CDR2 SVGEGT. This chain's CDR3 is CASSPWGGGYNEQFF. CDR3 nucleotide sequence: TGTGCCAGCAGTCCTTGGGGGGGAGGGTACAATGAGCAGTTCTTC.

This clonotype was picked up many times. This chain uses TRBV12-3 or TRBV12-4 with TRBJ1-6; 8 bases match TRBD1. The CDR3 totals 15 residues. The V and J ends lost 3 bases and 9 bases, in that order; junction bases with no gene match: 7. The CDR3 reads CASSFRTGITSPLHF. Here the CDR3 DNA reads TGTGCCAGCAGTTTTAGGACAGGGATCACTTCACCCCTCCACTTT.

This chain uses TRBV19 with TRBJ2-7, with D unresolved. Trimming removed 10 bases from V and 0 bases from J, with 19 bases in between. Germline V lookup: CDR1 LNHDA, CDR2 SQIVND (reference sequence). The CDR3 is 15 amino acids. As DNA, the CDR3 is TGTGCCACCCAAGCCGCTCCTGACCCCTCCTACGAGCAGTACTTC. Its protein product is CATQAAPDPSYEQYF. Together with reference TRBV19 and TRBJ2-7, the CDR3 gives the full variable domain: DGGITQSPKYLFRKEGQNVTLSCEQNLNHDAMYWYRQDPGQGLRLIYYSQIVNDFQKGDIAEGYSVSREKKESFPLTVTSAQKNPTAFYLCATQAAPDPSYEQYFGPGTRLTVT.

This clonotype was counted at least ten times. The V gene is TRBV7-8, the J gene TRBJ2-3; no definite D call. This CDR3 is 14 amino acids long. The V end was cut by 0 bases, the J end by 6 bases, with 10 bases between. Germline CDR1 SGHVS, CDR2 FQNEAQ. The CDR3 DNA is TGTGCCAGCAGCTTAGCCCTTGTAAGGGATACGCAGTATTTT. It codes for CASSLALVRDTQYF.

This clonotype was found a few times. In nucleotides, the CDR3 is TGCGCCAGCAGCTGGACAGTCGTGGGTACCTACAACTATGGCTACACCTTC. Amino acids: CASSWTVVGTYNYGYTF. This rearrangement joins TRBV5-1 to TRBJ1-2; D may be TRBD1 (6 bases). CDR3 length: 17 residues. The germline V and J ends were trimmed by 3 bases and 2 bases, with 20 bases remaining between them. CDR1 is SGHRS, CDR2 YFSETQ, per germline.

The gene calls are TRBV27 and TRBJ2-1; possible D gene TRBD2, 7 bases. The germline CDR1 and CDR2 sequences are MNHEY and SMNVEV (reference sequence). V lost 1 base to trimming and J lost 2 bases, with 15 bases between them. CDR3 length: 17 residues. CDR3 in amino acids: CASSLLGGRETYNEQFF. The CDR3, as DNA: TGTGCCAGCAGTTTATTGGGGGGGCGGGAGACCTACAATGAGCAGTTCTTC.

Only a few counts were recorded for this clonotype. The gene calls are TRBV5-1 and TRBJ2-7, with 9 bases matching TRBD1. Germline-derived CDR1 and CDR2 are SGHRS and YFSETQ. With V trimmed by 3 bases and J by 5 bases, 3 bases remained unmatched. The CDR3 covers 13 residues. The CDR3 protein is CASSWTGVDEQYF. The DNA for the CDR3 is TGCGCCAGCAGCTGGACAGGGGTCGACGAGCAGTACTTC. Looking up the rest from reference TRBV5-1 and TRBJ2-7 gives the full variable domain: KAGVTQTPRYLIKTRGQQVTLSCSPISGHRSVSWYQQTPGQGLQFLFEYFSETQRNKGNFPGRFSGRQFSNSRSEMNVSTLELGDSALYLCASSWTGVDEQYFGPGTRLTVT.

At least ten counts were recorded for this clonotype. The chain uses TRBV7-9 and TRBJ2-7, with TRBD2 identical over 7 bases. The CDR3 is made up of 13 amino acids. Looked up from germline, CDR1 is SEHNR and CDR2 is FQNEAQ (reference sequence). V lost 6 bases, J lost 6 bases, and 8 bases stayed unmatched. DNA of the CDR3: TGTGCCAGCAGGAACCTAGCGGTAGGCGAGCAGTACTTC. As protein: CASRNLAVGEQYF.

The chain is built from TRBV9 and TRBJ1-2; the match to TRBD1 covers 7 bases. CDR3 length: 13 amino acids. V was clipped by 4 bases and J by 7 bases; unmatched bases: 7. Germline V gene sequence: CDR1 SGDLS, CDR2 YYNGEE. The CDR3 spells CASSPADRPGYTF. The CDR3 DNA follows: TGTGCCAGCAGCCCAGCGGACAGGCCTGGCTACACCTTC.

This clonotype was picked up many times. The V and J genes are TRBV12-3 or TRBV12-4 and TRBJ2-7, with TRBD1 matching over 9 bases. This CDR3 contains 13 residues. The V and J ends lost 8 bases and 3 bases, in that order; junction bases with no gene match: 5. As DNA, the CDR3 is TGTGCCAGCGGGGGACAGGGATTCTACGAGCAGTACTTC. This translates into CASGGQGFYEQYF.